This TCR beta chain is drawn from a study of blood T cell repertoires in COVID-19. Only one count was recorded for this clone. Original data processing: Reference gene primer amplification yielded estimated nucleated cell counts. The data were produced by immunoSEQ multiplex PCR, yet TCRdb's version contains in-frame clones alone and is incomplete. The V and J calls and clone size were taken over from that table, and D and trimming were inferred from the DNA. The sample has 100,000 to 150,000 clones, around 79% seen once. Trimming removed 3 bases at V and 2 bases at J, with 11 bases between. CDR1 is SGDLS and CDR2 is YYNGEE in the germline V gene. The CDR3 covers 14 residues.

V usage is TRBV9 and J usage is TRBJ2-5; D is perhaps TRBD2 (5 bases). The source material was peripheral blood. The clonotype was recovered from a man aged 45-60 years with acute or convalescent COVID-19. The CDR3 reads CASSGRAVQETQYF. DNA for the CDR3: TGTGCCAGCAGCGGCCGAGCGGTTCAAGAGACCCAGTACTTC.